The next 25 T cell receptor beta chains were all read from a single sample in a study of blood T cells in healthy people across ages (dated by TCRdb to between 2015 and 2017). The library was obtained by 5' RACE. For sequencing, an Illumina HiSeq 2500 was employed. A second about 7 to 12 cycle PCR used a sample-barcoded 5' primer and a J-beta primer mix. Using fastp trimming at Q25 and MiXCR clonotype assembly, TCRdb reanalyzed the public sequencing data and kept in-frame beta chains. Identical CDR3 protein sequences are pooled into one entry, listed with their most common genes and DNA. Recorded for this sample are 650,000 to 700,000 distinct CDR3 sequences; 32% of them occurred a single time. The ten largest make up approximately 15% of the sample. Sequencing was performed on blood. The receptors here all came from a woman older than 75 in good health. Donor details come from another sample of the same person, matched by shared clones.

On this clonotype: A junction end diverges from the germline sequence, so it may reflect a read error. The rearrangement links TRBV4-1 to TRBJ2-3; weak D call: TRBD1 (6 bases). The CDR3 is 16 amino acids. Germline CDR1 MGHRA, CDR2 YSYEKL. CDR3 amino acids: CASSQEETGPADTQYF. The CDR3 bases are TGCGCCAGCAGTCAAGAGGAGACAGGCCCCGCAGATACGCAGTATTTT.

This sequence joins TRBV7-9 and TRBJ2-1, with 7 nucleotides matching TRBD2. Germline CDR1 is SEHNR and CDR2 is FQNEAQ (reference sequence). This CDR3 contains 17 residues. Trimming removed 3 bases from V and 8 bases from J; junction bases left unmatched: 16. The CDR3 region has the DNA TGTGCCAGCAGCTTTGGGGTCCCGGGAGGATTAGGCGATGAGCAGTTCTTC. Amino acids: CASSFGVPGGLGDEQFF.

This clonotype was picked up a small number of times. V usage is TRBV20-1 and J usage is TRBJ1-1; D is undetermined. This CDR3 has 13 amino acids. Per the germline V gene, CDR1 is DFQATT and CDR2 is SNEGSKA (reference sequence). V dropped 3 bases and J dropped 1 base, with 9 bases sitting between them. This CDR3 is CSASFAPNTEAFF. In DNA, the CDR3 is TGCAGTGCTAGTTTTGCTCCGAACACTGAAGCTTTCTTT.

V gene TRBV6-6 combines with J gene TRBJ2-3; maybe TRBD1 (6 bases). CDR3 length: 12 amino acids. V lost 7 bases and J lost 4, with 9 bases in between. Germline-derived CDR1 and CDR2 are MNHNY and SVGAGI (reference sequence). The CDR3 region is CASIQGSDTQYF. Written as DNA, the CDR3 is TGTGCCAGCATCCAGGGGTCAGATACGCAGTATTTT.

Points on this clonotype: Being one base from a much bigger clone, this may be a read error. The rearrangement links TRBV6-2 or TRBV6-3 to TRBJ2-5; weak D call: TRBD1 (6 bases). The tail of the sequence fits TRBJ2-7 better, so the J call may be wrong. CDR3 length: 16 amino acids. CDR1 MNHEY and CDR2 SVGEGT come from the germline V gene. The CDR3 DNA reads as TGTGCCAGCAGTTACTCGACAGGACGGGTCTCTCTCGAGCAGTACTTC. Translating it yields CASSYSTGRVSLEQYF.

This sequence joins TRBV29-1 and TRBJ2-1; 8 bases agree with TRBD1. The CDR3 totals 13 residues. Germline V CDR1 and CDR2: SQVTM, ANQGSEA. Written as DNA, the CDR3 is TGCAGTGGGAAGACAGGGGATACGGGTGAGCAGTTCTTC. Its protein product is CSGKTGDTGEQFF.

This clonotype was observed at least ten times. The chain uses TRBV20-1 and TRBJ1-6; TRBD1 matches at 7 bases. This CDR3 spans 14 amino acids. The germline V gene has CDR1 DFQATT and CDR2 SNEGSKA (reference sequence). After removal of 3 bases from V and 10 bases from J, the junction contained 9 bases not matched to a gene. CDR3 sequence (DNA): TGCAGTGCTAGCCGGCAGGGGGGACGATCACCCCTCCACTTT. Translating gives CSASRQGGRSPLHF.

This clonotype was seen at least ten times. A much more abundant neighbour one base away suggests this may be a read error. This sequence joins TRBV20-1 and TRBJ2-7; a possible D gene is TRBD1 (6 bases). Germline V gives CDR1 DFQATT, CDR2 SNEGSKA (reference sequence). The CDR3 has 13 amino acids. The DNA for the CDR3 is TGCAGTGCTCTATCCAGGGGATCCTACGGGCAGTACTTC. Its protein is CSALSRGSYGQYF.

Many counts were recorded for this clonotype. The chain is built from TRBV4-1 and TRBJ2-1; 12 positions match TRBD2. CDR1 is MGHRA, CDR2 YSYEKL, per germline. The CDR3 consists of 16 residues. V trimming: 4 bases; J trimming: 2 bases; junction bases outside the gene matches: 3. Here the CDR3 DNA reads TGCGCCAGCAGCCTAGGACTAGCGGGGACCTACAATGAGCAGTTCTTC. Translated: CASSLGLAGTYNEQFF.

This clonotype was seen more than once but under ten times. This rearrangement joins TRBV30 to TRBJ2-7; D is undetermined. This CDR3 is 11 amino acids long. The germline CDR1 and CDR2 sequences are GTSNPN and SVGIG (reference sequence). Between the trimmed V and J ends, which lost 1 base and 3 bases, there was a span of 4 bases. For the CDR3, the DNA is TGTGCCTGGAGTGACTTCTACGAGCAGTACTTC. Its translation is CAWSDFYEQYF.

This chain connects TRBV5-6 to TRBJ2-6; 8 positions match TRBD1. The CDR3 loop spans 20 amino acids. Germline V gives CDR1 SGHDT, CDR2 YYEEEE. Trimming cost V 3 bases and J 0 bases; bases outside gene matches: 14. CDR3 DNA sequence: TGTGCCAGCAGCTGGACCCGTGACAGGGGAAGAAACTCTGGGGCCAACGTCCTGACTTTC. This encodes CASSWTRDRGRNSGANVLTF.

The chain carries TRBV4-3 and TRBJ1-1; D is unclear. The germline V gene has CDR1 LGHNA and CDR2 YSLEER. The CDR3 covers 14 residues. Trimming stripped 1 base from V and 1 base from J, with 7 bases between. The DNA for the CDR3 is TGCGCCAGCAGCCAAGTCGAGGGGAACACTGAAGCTTTCTTT. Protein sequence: CASSQVEGNTEAFF.

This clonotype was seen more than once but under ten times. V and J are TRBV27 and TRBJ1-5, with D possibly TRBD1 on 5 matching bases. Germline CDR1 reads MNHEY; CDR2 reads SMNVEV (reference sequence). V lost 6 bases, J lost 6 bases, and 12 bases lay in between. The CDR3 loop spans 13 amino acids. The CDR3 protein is CASSPLGGQPQHF. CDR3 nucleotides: TGTGCCAGCAGCCCCCTTGGGGGTCAGCCCCAGCATTTT.

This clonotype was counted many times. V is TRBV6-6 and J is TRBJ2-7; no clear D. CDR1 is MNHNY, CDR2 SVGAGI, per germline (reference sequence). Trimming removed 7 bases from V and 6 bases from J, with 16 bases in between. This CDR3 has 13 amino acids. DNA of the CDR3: TGTGCCAGCACCTCAACTCAGACGACCGAGCAGTACTTC. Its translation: CASTSTQTTEQYF.

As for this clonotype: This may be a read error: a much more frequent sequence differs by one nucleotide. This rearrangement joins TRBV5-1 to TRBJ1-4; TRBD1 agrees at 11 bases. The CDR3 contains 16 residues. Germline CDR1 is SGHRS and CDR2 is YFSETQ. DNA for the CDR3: TGCGCCAGCAGCTTGGCCGGGACAGGGGGAAATGAAAAACGGTTTTTT. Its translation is CASSLAGTGGNEKRFF.

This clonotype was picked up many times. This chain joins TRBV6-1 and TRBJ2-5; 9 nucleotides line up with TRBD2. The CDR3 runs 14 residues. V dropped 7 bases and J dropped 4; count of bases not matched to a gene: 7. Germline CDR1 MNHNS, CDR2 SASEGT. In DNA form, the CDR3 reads TGTGCCAGCACCGACGGAGCGGGGGGAGAGACCCAGTACTTC. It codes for CASTDGAGGETQYF.

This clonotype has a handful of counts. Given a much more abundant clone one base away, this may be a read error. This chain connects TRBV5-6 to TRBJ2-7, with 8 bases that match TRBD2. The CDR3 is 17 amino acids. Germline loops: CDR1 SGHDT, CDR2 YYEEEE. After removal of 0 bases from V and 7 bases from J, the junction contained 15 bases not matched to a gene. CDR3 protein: CASSLGLGSGVLNEQYF. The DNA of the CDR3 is TGTGCCAGCAGCTTGGGGTTGGGTAGCGGGGTTCTGAATGAGCAGTACTTC.

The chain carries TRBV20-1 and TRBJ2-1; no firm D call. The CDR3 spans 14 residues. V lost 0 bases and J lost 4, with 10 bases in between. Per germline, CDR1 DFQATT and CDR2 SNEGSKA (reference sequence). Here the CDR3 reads CSARDPEGYNEQFF. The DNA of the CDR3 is TGCAGTGCTAGAGATCCTGAAGGGTACAATGAGCAGTTCTTC.

CDR3 DNA sequence: TGCAGTGCTCCCAGGACTAGCGGGGGGCCGAATGAGCAGTTCTTC. Its protein product is CSAPRTSGGPNEQFF. The rearrangement uses TRBV20-1 and TRBJ2-1; 14 bases map to TRBD2. The CDR3 has 15 amino acids. Unmatched junction bases numbered 7, after V lost 5 bases and J lost 7 bases. Germline lookup yields CDR1 DFQATT and CDR2 SNEGSKA (reference sequence).

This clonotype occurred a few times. CDR3 bases: TGTGCCAGCAGCGCCGGGACGGGCAGCGGAGGCTACACCTTC. Translating it yields CASSAGTGSGGYTF. The chain is built from TRBV3-1 and TRBJ1-2, with a possible D match to TRBD1 (5 bases). The CDR3 runs 14 residues. Trimming pared 5 bases from V and 8 bases from J, leaving 18 bases between. CDR1 is LGHDT and CDR2 is YNNKEL in the germline V gene (reference sequence).

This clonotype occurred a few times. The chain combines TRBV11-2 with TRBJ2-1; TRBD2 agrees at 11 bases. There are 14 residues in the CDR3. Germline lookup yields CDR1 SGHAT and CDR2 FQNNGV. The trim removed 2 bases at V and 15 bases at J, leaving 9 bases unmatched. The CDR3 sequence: CASSLLSGGAVGFF. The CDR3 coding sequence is TGTGCCAGCAGCTTACTTAGCGGGGGGGCGGTAGGGTTCTTC.

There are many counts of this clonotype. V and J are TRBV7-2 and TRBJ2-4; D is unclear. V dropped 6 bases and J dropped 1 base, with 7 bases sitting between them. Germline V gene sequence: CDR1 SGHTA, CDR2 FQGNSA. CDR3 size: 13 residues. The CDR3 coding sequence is TGTGCCAGCAGTCCTCCGGCCAAAAACATTCAGTACTTC. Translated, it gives CASSPPAKNIQYF.

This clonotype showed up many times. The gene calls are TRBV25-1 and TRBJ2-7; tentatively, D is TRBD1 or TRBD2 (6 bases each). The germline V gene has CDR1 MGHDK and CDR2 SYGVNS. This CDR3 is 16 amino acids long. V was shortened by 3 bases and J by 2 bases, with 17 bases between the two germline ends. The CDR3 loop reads CASSDAPGGVPYEQYF. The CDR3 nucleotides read TGTGCCAGCAGTGATGCCCCCGGGGGCGTCCCCTACGAGCAGTACTTC.

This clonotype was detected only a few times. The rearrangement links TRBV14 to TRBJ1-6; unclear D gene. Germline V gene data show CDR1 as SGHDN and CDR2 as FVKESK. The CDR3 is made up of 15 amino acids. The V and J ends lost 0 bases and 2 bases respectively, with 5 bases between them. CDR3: CASSQDTAYNSPLHF. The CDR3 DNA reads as TGTGCCAGCAGCCAAGATACAGCCTATAATTCACCCCTCCACTTT. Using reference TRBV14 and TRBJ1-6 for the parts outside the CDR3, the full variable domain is EAGVTQFPSHSVIEKGQTVTLRCDPISGHDNLYWYRRVMGKEIKFLLHFVKESKQDESGMPNNRFLAERTGGTYSTLKVQPAELEDSGVYFCASSQDTAYNSPLHFGNGTRLTVT.

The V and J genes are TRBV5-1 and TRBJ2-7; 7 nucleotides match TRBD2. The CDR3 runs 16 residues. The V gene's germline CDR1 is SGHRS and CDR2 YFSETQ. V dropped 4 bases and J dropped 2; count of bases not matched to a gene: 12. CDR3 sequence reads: CASSAVSGWGAYEQYF. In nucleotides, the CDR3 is TGCGCCAGCAGCGCGGTTAGCGGGTGGGGGGCCTACGAGCAGTACTTC. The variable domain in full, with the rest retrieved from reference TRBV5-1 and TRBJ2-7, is KAGVTQTPRYLIKTRGQQVTLSCSPISGHRSVSWYQQTPGQGLQFLFEYFSETQRNKGNFPGRFSGRQFSNSRSEMNVSTLELGDSALYLCASSAVSGWGAYEQYFGPGTRLTVT.